Sequencing of this TCR beta chain was carried out in a study of human T cells and chemical hapten exposure. Described time point: patch test 3, about 24 weeks after DPC sensitization. Treatment meaning: therapeutic diphenylcyclopropenone sensitization with weekly scalp DPC. Library preparation tagged each individual cDNA molecule with a unique molecular identifier. TCRdb re-called the RACE reads through MiXCR, storing one row per CDR3 protein. Among 150,000 to 200,000 distinct CDR3 sequences listed, 24% were seen once. CDR3 length: 16 amino acids. Germline lookup yields CDR1 LGHNA and CDR2 YNFKEQ. V lost 1 base and J 4 bases, leaving 15 bases between the germline ends.

This sample comprised whole blood, obtained in connection with sensitization to the hapten diphenylcyclopropenone (DPC). The TCR was taken from a woman aged 40 to 49 with alopecia areata. Some clones in this sample may be carry-over from other donors' samples. V is TRBV4-2 and J is TRBJ2-3; perhaps D is TRBD1 or TRBD2 (5 bases each). CDR3 nucleotide sequence: TGTGCCAGCAGCCAAGCCCCCGGACGAGGGGCAGATACGCAGTATTTT. Residues: CASSQAPGRGADTQYF.